Presented here are 23 T cell receptor beta chains from one specimen sequenced in a study of long-term antiretroviral therapy in people with HIV. Researchers ran immunoSEQ v3.0 at survey level. The table came from immunoSEQ multiplex PCR; TCRdb's copy has only in-frame clones and leaves some out. This table has 40,000 to 45,000 clones, 90% to 95% appearing once. The sample here was unsorted PBMCs, taken 3.7 years after starting antiretroviral therapy. These receptors were obtained from a woman between 45 and 60 years old with HIV.

The chain couples TRBV7-9 to TRBJ1-1; D might be TRBD1 (6 bases). The CDR3 is made up of 14 amino acids. Between the trimmed V and J ends, which lost 5 bases and 2 bases, there was a span of 12 bases. Per germline, CDR1 SEHNR and CDR2 FQNEAQ (reference sequence). The CDR3 DNA sequence: TGTGCCAGCAGCCCCACAGGGCCCAACACTGAAGCTTTCTTT. Residues: CASSPTGPNTEAFF.

This clone was detected once. This chain uses TRBV6-6 with TRBJ2-7; 10 nucleotides align to TRBD1. V lost 8 bases to trimming and J lost 3 bases; unmatched junction nucleotides: 7. There are 14 residues in the CDR3. Germline V gene lookup returns CDR1 MNHNY and CDR2 SVGAGI (reference sequence). The CDR3 loop reads CASGSGTGVYEQYF. DNA of the CDR3: TGTGCCAGCGGTTCCGGGACAGGGGTCTACGAGCAGTACTTC.

The gene calls are TRBV19 and TRBJ1-1, with D unclear. The germline V gene encodes CDR1 LNHDA and CDR2 SQIVND (reference sequence). Trimming stripped 0 bases from V and 2 bases from J, with 4 bases between. The CDR3 has 13 amino acids. This CDR3 reads CASSIEDNTEAFF. In nucleotides, the CDR3 is TGTGCCAGTAGTATAGAGGACAACACTGAAGCTTTCTTT. Drawing the rest from reference TRBV19 and TRBJ1-1, the complete variable domain is DGGITQSPKYLFRKEGQNVTLSCEQNLNHDAMYWYRQDPGQGLRLIYYSQIVNDFQKGDIAEGYSVSREKKESFPLTVTSAQKNPTAFYLCASSIEDNTEAFFGQGTRLTVV.

This chain connects TRBV7-8 to TRBJ2-5; D may be TRBD2 (5 bases). CDR1 SGHVS and CDR2 FQNEAQ come from the germline V gene. V was trimmed by 1 base and J by 5 bases, leaving 8 bases between them. There are 13 residues in the CDR3. The CDR3 nucleotides read TGTGCCAGCAGCTTAGACGGGGTGGAGACCCAGTACTTC. Amino acids: CASSLDGVETQYF.

The rearrangement uses TRBV25-1 and TRBJ2-1; unclear D gene. There are 15 residues in the CDR3. The V end lost 6 bases, the J end lost 2 bases, and 14 bases lay between the germline ends. Germline values: CDR1 MGHDK, CDR2 SYGVNS. The CDR3 region is CASRMTGSAYNEQFF. The CDR3 nucleotides are TGTGCCAGCAGGATGACTGGCTCAGCCTACAATGAGCAGTTCTTC.

The chain links TRBV4-1 to TRBJ2-5; TRBD2 aligns across 12 bases. Germline loops: CDR1 MGHRA, CDR2 YSYEKL. This CDR3 has 15 residues. After removal of 4 bases from V and 3 bases from J, the junction contained 3 bases not matched to a gene. CDR3 sequence reads: CASSPTSGGKETQYF. CDR3 DNA sequence: TGCGCCAGCAGCCCGACTAGCGGGGGAAAAGAGACCCAGTACTTC.

The rearrangement links TRBV2 to TRBJ2-1; TRBD2 matches 8 bases. The junction had 5 bases not matched to a gene; V was cut back by 5 bases and J by 2 bases. The CDR3 is made up of 15 amino acids. Germline values: CDR1 SNHLY, CDR2 FYNNEI. CDR3 protein: CASSRSGGAYNEQFF. CDR3 sequence (DNA): TGTGCCAGCAGTCGTTCCGGGGGGGCCTACAATGAGCAGTTCTTC.

This chain joins TRBV7-2 and TRBJ2-7; D gene uncertain. Between the trimmed V and J ends, which lost 5 bases and 4 bases, there was a span of 9 bases. Germline assignment: CDR1 SGHTA and CDR2 FQGNSA. This CDR3 is built from 12 residues. CDR3 in amino acids: CASSAKSYEQYF. In nucleotides, the CDR3 is TGTGCCAGCAGCGCGAAGAGTTACGAGCAGTACTTC.

The V and J genes are TRBV7-2 and TRBJ2-6, with unresolved D. The CDR3 runs 15 residues. CDR1 SGHTA and CDR2 FQGNSA come from the germline V gene. With 3 bases removed from V and 0 bases from J, the gap between germline ends came to 6 bases. The CDR3 here is CASSFRFSGANVLTF. CDR3 bases: TGTGCCAGCAGCTTCCGTTTCTCTGGGGCCAACGTCCTGACTTTC.

The chain combines TRBV25-1 with TRBJ1-6, with 7 bases aligning to TRBD1. The CDR3 has 14 amino acids. With 3 bases clipped from V and 4 bases from J, the junction kept 0 bases outside the gene matches. Germline assignment: CDR1 MGHDK and CDR2 SYGVNS. The CDR3 DNA reads as TGTGCCAGCAGTGAGACAGGGTATAATTCACCCCTCCACTTT. It yields the protein CASSETGYNSPLHF.

The chain uses TRBV15 and TRBJ1-1; D is possibly TRBD1 (5 bases). The CDR3 loop spans 15 amino acids. Trimming left V 3 bases short and J 1 base short, with 12 bases between. Looked up from germline, CDR1 is LNHNV and CDR2 is YYDKDF (reference sequence). The CDR3 coding sequence is TGTGCCACCAGCAGCCGGCGGGGACCGAACACTGAAGCTTTCTTT. Its protein is CATSSRRGPNTEAFF.

The rearrangement uses TRBV5-6 and TRBJ2-2; 7 nucleotides line up with TRBD1. This CDR3 comprises 16 residues. Germline CDR1 reads SGHDT; CDR2 reads YYEEEE. Trimming removed 0 bases from V and 4 bases from J; junction bases left unmatched: 6. This CDR3 reads CASSLGTGASTGELFF. In DNA form, the CDR3 reads TGTGCCAGCAGCTTGGGCACAGGGGCGAGCACCGGGGAGCTGTTTTTT.

The CDR3 region has the DNA TGTGCCAGCAGCGTAGGAGCGGTCCAAGAGACCCAGTACTTC. Encoded protein: CASSVGAVQETQYF. The chain uses TRBV9 and TRBJ2-5; D may be TRBD2 (5 bases). CDR3 length equals 14 residues. Trimming stripped 0 bases from V and 1 base from J, with 7 bases between. Per the germline V gene, CDR1 is SGDLS and CDR2 is YYNGEE.

The chain uses TRBV14 and TRBJ2-3; no definite D call. V was shortened by 0 bases and J by 4 bases, with 8 bases between the two germline ends. Germline values: CDR1 SGHDN, CDR2 FVKESK. The CDR3 length is 14 residues. The CDR3 DNA sequence: TGTGCCAGCAGCCAAGATGCCTGGCCAGATACGCAGTATTTT. Protein sequence: CASSQDAWPDTQYF.

The chain joins TRBV9 to TRBJ2-3; 9 nucleotides agree with TRBD1. The CDR3 covers 16 residues. Germline CDR1 reads SGDLS; CDR2 reads YYNGEE. V was clipped by 0 bases and J by 4 bases; unmatched bases: 6. The CDR3 loop reads CASSVEYRGRADTQYF. As DNA, the CDR3 is TGTGCCAGCAGCGTAGAATACAGGGGGCGTGCAGATACGCAGTATTTT.

This clone was observed once. Germline is not matched at one junction end, which may reflect a read error. V and J are TRBV7-7 and TRBJ1-1; D may be TRBD1 (6 bases). CDR1 SSHAT and CDR2 FNYEAQ come from the germline V gene (reference sequence). The CDR3 is 16 residues long. Written as DNA, the CDR3 is TGTGCTAGCAGCCCTGGGGCCCTGACAGGGAACACTGAAGCTTTCTTT. It translates to CASSPGALTGNTEAFF.

The rearrangement links TRBV19 to TRBJ2-6; 8 bases fit TRBD1. Trimming cost V 7 bases and J 4 bases; bases outside gene matches: 9. CDR3 length equals 16 residues. The germline V gene has CDR1 LNHDA and CDR2 SQIVND (reference sequence). The CDR3 nucleotides are TGTGCCAGTAATCCCACAGGGGGTGCAGGGGCCAACGTCCTGACTTTC. This encodes CASNPTGGAGANVLTF.

The V gene is TRBV6-1, the J gene TRBJ1-5; no definite D call. Germline CDR1 MNHNS, CDR2 SASEGT. V was pared by 1 base and J by 7 bases, with 17 bases between. The CDR3 has 16 amino acids. DNA of the CDR3: TGTGCCAGCAGTGAAGATCAGTTTAGGAGGATACAGCCCCAGCATTTT. Encoded protein: CASSEDQFRRIQPQHF.

This rearrangement joins TRBV7-2 to TRBJ2-2; 12 positions agree with TRBD2. After removal of 5 bases from V and 5 bases from J, the junction contained 6 bases not matched to a gene. The length of the CDR3 is 16 residues. The germline CDR1 and CDR2 sequences are SGHTA and FQGNSA. The CDR3 protein is CASSPWLAGGTGELFF. CDR3 nucleotide sequence: TGTGCCAGCAGCCCTTGGCTAGCGGGGGGGACCGGGGAGCTGTTTTTT.

The CDR3 sequence is CASSLRTGGDTEAFF. CDR3 nucleotides: TGCGCCAGCAGCCTGCGGACAGGGGGTGATACTGAAGCTTTCTTT. The chain employs TRBV4-1 and TRBJ1-1, with 10 bases identical to TRBD1. CDR3 length: 15 amino acids. CDR1 is MGHRA, CDR2 YSYEKL, per germline. After removal of 4 bases from V and 5 bases from J, the junction contained 7 bases not matched to a gene.

The V and J genes are TRBV30 and TRBJ1-4, with D tentatively TRBD1 (6 bases). CDR3 size: 13 residues. V gave up 7 bases and J gave up 4 bases, with 13 bases separating them. The germline CDR1 and CDR2 sequences are GTSNPN and SVGIG (reference sequence). CDR3 region: CALGRGNNEKLFF. Here the CDR3 DNA reads TGTGCCTTGGGCAGGGGCAATAATGAAAAACTGTTTTTT. Together with reference TRBV30 and TRBJ1-4, the CDR3 gives the full variable domain: SQTIHQWPATLVQPVGSPLSLECTVEGTSNPNLYWYRQAAGRGLQLLFYSVGIGQISSEVPQNLSASRPQDRQFILSSKKLLLSDSGFYLCALGRGNNEKLFFGSGTQLSVL.

This clone was observed once. V and J are TRBV5-1 and TRBJ1-6, with D unclear. Germline CDR1 and CDR2: SGHRS and YFSETQ. The ends were cut back, 5 bases at V and 5 bases at J, with 14 bases in the middle. The CDR3 is 15 amino acids. CDR3 coding DNA: TGCGCCAGCAGAGCCCTCGAAAGAGATAATTCACCCCTCCACTTT. The encoded protein is CASRALERDNSPLHF.

The chain joins TRBV2 to TRBJ1-5; D gene uncertain. The CDR3 loop spans 17 amino acids. Germline V gene lookup returns CDR1 SNHLY and CDR2 FYNNEI. The V end was cut by 2 bases, the J end by 2 bases, with 16 bases between. CDR3 in amino acids: CASSESLRPAGNQPQHF. CDR3 sequence (DNA): TGTGCCAGCAGTGAATCCCTTAGACCTGCGGGCAATCAGCCCCAGCATTTT.